This T cell receptor beta chain comes out of a study of early T cells in non-severe SARS-CoV-2 infection. As for the study in general: The study sequenced bulk RNA from unsorted whole blood, with chains unpaired.

This clonotype was seen repeatedly, ten times or more. MiXCR, applied by TCRdb to the 5' RACE reads, yields one record per CDR3 protein. The sample has approximately 22,000 distinct CDR3 sequences, around 4.6% seen once. V was clipped by 1 base and J by 6 bases, with 13 bases between them. The CDR3 is 15 amino acids. The chain couples TRBV12-3 or TRBV12-4 to TRBJ1-5; maybe TRBD1 (5 bases). What was sequenced was whole blood. The TCR comes from an adult who was a healthcare worker with PCR-confirmed SARS-CoV-2 infection or an uninfected control (not recorded which). The CDR3 DNA follows: TGTGCCAGCAGTTTAGGTTTGGGGGGTAGTCAGCCCCAGCATTTT. This sequence encodes CASSLGLGGSQPQHF.